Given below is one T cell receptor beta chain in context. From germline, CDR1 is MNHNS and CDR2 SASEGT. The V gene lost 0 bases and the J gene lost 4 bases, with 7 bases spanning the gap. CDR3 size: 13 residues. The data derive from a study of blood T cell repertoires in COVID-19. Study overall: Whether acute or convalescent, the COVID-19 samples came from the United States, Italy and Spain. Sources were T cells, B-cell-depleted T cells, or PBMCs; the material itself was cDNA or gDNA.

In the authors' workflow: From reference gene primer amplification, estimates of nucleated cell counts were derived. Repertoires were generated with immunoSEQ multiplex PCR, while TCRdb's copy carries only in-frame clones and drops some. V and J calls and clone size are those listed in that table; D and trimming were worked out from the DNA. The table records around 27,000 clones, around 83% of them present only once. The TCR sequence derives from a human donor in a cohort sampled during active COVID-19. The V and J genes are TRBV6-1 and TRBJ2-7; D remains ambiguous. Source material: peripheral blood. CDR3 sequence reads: CASSEAVGYEQYF. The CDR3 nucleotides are TGTGCCAGCAGTGAAGCTGTCGGTTACGAGCAGTACTTC.